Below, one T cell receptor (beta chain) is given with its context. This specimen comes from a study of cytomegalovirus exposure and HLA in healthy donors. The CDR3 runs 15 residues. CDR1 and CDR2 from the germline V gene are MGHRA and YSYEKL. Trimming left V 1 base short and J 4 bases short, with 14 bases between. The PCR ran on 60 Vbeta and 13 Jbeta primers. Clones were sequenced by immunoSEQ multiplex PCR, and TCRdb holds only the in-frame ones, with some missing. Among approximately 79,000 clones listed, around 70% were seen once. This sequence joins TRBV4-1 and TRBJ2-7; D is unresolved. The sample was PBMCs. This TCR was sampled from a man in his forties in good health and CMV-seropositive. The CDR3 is CASSQAVSGLYEQYF. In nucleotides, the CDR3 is TGCGCCAGCAGCCAAGCGGTGTCAGGTCTTTACGAGCAGTACTTC.